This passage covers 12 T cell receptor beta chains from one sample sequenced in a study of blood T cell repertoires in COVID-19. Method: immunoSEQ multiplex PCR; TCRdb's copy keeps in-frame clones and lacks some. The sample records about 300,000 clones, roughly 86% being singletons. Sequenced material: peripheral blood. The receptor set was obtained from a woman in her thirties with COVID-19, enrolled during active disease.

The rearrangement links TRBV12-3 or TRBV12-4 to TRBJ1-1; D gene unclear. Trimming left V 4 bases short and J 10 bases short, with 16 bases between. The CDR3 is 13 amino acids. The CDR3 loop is CASSYSPSGVAFF. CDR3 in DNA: TGTGCCAGCAGTTATTCCCCCTCCGGGGTAGCTTTCTTT.

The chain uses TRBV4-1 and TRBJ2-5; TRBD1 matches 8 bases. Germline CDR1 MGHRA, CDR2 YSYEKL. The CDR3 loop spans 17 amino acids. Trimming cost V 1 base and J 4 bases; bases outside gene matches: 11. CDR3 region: CASSQAGGQRERETQYF. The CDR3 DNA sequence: TGCGCCAGCAGCCAAGCAGGGGGCCAGAGAGAGAGAGAGACCCAGTACTTC.

CDR3 DNA sequence: TGTGCCAGCGGCCGGGGGGCGCTCAATGAGCAGTTCTTC. Encoded protein: CASGRGALNEQFF. V and J are TRBV2 and TRBJ2-1; possible D gene TRBD2, 7 bases. Germline values: CDR1 SNHLY, CDR2 FYNNEI. The CDR3 is made up of 13 amino acids. Deletions cut 8 bases from V and 6 bases from J, with 14 bases between. The variable domain in full, completed from reference TRBV2 and TRBJ2-1, reads EPEVTQTPSHQVTQMGQEVILRCVPISNHLYFYWYRQILGQKVEFLVSFYNNEISEKSEIFDDQFSVERPDGSNFTLKIRSTKLEDSAMYFCASGRGALNEQFFGPGTRLTVL.

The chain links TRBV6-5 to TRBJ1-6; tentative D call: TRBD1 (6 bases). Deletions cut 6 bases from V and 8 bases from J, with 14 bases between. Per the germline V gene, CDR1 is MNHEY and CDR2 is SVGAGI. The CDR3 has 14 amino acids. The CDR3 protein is CASSLQGGDSPLHF. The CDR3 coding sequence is TGTGCCAGCAGCTTACAGGGTGGGGATTCACCCCTCCACTTT.

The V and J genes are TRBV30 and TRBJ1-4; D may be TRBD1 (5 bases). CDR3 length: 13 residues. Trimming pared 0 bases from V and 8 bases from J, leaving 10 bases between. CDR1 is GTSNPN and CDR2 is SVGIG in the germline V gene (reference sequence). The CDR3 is CAWSVGGYEKLFF. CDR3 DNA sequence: TGTGCCTGGAGTGTCGGGGGGTACGAAAAACTGTTTTTT.

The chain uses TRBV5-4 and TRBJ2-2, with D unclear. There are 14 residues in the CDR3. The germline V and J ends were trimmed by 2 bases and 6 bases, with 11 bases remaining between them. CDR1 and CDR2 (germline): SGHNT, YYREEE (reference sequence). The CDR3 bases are TGTGCCAGCAGCTTAGACCTAGTCCCCGGGGAGCTGTTTTTT. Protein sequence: CASSLDLVPGELFF.

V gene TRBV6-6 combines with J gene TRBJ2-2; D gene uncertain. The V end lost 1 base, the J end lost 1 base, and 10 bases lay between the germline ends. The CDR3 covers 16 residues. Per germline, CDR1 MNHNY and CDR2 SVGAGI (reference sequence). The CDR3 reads CASSYYSPENTGELFF. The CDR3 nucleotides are TGTGCCAGCAGTTACTACAGCCCAGAGAACACCGGGGAGCTGTTTTTT.

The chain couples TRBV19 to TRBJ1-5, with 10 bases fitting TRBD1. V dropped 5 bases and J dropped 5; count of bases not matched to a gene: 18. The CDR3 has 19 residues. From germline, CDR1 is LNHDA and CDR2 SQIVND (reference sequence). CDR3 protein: CASSSLLRDRGFLDQPQHF. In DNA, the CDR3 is TGTGCCAGTAGTTCGCTTCTTCGGGACAGGGGTTTTTTGGATCAGCCCCAGCATTTT.

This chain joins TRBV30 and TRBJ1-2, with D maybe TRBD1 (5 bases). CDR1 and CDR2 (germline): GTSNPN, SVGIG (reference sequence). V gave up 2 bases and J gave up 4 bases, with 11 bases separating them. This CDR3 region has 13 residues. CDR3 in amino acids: CAWSHRQTYGYTF. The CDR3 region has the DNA TGTGCCTGGAGTCACAGGCAAACCTATGGCTACACCTTC.

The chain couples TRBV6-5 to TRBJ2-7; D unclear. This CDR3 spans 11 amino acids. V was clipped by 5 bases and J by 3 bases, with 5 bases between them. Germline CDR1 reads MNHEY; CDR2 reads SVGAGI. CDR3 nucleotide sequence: TGTGCCAGCAGTATATACTACGAGCAGTACGTC. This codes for CASSIYYEQYV.

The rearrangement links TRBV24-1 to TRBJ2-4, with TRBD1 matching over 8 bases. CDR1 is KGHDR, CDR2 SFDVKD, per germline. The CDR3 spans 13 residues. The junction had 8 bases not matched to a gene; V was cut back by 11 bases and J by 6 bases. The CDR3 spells CAIGTGEPNIQYF. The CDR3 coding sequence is TGTGCCATCGGGACAGGAGAGCCAAACATTCAGTACTTC.

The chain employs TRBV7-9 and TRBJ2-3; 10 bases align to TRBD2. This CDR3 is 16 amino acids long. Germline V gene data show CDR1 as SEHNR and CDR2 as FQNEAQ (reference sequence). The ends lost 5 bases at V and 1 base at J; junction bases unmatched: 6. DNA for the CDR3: TGTGCCAGCAGCCGAACCAGCGGGGGGGGCACAGATACGCAGTATTTT. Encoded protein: CASSRTSGGGTDTQYF.